The 5 T cell receptor beta chains below all came from one sample that was sequenced in a study of blood T cell repertoires in COVID-19. This table comes from immunoSEQ multiplex PCR, and its TCRdb copy is limited to in-frame clones, with some not included. Seen here are about 220,000 clones, approximately 83% observed once, and the top ten hold around 2%. Sequencing used peripheral blood. The source is a woman in her fifties or sixties with acute or convalescent COVID-19.

This chain connects TRBV5-1 to TRBJ2-1; D unresolved. Germline CDR1 SGHRS, CDR2 YFSETQ. CDR3 length: 15 residues. Trimming removed 0 bases from V and 2 bases from J, with 9 bases in between. The CDR3 here is CASSLALRTYNEQFF. For the CDR3, the DNA is TGCGCCAGCAGCTTGGCCCTGCGAACCTACAATGAGCAGTTCTTC.

V and J are TRBV25-1 and TRBJ2-5; D is undetermined. The CDR3 is 12 residues long. Trimming took off 3 bases at V and 11 bases at J, with 13 bases between the two ends. CDR1 and CDR2 (germline): MGHDK, SYGVNS. CDR3 coding DNA: TGTGCCAGCAGTGACCCCCGGTTCCGTCAGTACTTC. Translated, it gives CASSDPRFRQYF.

This clone was detected a few times. This rearrangement joins TRBV21-1 to TRBJ1-1; TRBD1 reflects the table's D call only, with no check against the DNA. TRBV21-1 is a listed pseudogene. The length of the CDR3 is 15 residues. As DNA, the CDR3 is TGTGCCAGCAGCTCCACAGGGGACCTCATTGCTGAAGCTTTCTTT. Translating gives CASSSTGDLIAEAFF.

This clone was counted a single time. The rearrangement joins TRBV19 to TRBJ2-7; 9 nucleotides agree with TRBD2. In germline, CDR1 is LNHDA, CDR2 SQIVND (reference sequence). This CDR3 contains 15 residues. J was trimmed by 3 bases and V by 3 bases; bases with no gene match: 6. The CDR3 region is CASSILAGYIYEQYF. CDR3 nucleotides: TGTGCCAGTAGTATCCTAGCGGGGTATATCTACGAGCAGTACTTC.

Here the CDR3 reads CASSPGGHDGYTF. The CDR3 DNA reads as TGTGCCAGCAGCCCGGGGGGACATGATGGCTACACCTTC. The chain uses TRBV3-1 (or the pseudogene TRBV3-2) and TRBJ1-2, with D perhaps matching TRBD1 (6 bases). CDR1 is LGHDT, CDR2 YNNKEL, per germline (reference sequence). This CDR3 has 13 residues. Trimming left V 4 bases short and J 6 bases short, with 12 bases between.